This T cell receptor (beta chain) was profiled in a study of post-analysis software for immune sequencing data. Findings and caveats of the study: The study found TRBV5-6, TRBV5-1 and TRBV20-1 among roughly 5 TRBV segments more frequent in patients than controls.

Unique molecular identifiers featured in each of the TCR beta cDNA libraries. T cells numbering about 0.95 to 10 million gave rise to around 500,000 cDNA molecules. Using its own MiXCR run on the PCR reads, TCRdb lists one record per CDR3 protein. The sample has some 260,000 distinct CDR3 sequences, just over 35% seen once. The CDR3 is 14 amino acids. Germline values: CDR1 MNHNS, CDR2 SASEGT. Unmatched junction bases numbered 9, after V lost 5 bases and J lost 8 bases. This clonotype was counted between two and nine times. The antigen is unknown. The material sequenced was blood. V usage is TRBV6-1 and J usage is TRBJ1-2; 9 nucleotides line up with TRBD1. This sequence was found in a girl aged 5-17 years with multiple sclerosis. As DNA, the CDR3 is TGTGCCAGCAGTTCCGGACAGGGGAGAGGCGGCTACACCTTC. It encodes CASSSGQGRGGYTF.